This T cell receptor (beta chain) originates from a study of cytomegalovirus exposure and HLA in healthy donors. About the research overall: Of roughly 360 genotyped donors, around 80% grouped in the Caucasian-associated ancestry cluster.

Study conclusions and caveats: Being productive about 87% or about 30% of the time was typical of most TCR beta V segments in an earlier analysis.

PCR primers comprised 60 Vbeta and 13 Jbeta primers. Assay: immunoSEQ multiplex PCR; the TCRdb copy retains only in-frame clones and omits some. In the table there are 130,000 or so clones, approximately 84% of which are singletons. A word on this clone: Its antigen remains unidentified.

The sequencing input was PBMCs. The TCR sequence derives from a woman aged 18 to 35 in good health and CMV-seronegative.

The CDR3 spells CASRTGGRGYTF. CDR3 coding DNA: TGTGCCAGCAGGACAGGGGGACGTGGCTACACCTTC. This chain connects TRBV2 to TRBJ1-2; TRBD1 matches 9 bases. Germline trimming cut 6 bases from V and 7 bases from J; bases unmatched to any gene: 3. The CDR3 length is 12 residues. The germline gives CDR1 SNHLY, CDR2 FYNNEI.